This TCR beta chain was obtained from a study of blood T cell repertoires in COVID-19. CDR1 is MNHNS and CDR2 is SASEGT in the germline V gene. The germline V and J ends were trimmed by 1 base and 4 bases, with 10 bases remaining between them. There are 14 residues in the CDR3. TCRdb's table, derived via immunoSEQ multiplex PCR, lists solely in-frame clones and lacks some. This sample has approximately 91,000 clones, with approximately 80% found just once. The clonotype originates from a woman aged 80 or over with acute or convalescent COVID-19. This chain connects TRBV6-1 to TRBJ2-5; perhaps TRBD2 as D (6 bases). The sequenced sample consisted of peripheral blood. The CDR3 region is CASSEGLVRETQYF. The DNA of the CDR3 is TGTGCCAGCAGTGAAGGACTAGTGAGAGAGACCCAGTACTTC.